This T cell receptor (beta chain) comes out of a study of cytomegalovirus exposure and HLA in healthy donors. It was with 60 Vbeta and 13 Jbeta primers that the PCR ran. The assay was immunoSEQ multiplex PCR, and TCRdb's table has in-frame clones only and misses some. The sample records about 130,000 clones, roughly 81% being singletons. CDR3 length equals 14 residues. Trimming removed 7 bases at V and 1 base at J, with 11 bases between. CDR1 SNHLY and CDR2 FYNNEI come from the germline V gene. The receptor's source is a woman aged 25 to 45 in good health and CMV-seronegative. The chain carries TRBV2 and TRBJ2-1, with D possibly TRBD2 on 6 matching bases. Specimen: PBMCs. The CDR3 protein is CASMTGVSYNEQFF. The CDR3 DNA reads as TGTGCCAGCATGACGGGAGTGTCCTACAATGAGCAGTTCTTC.